These 18 T cell receptor beta chains were all obtained from the same sample, sequenced in a study of cytomegalovirus exposure and HLA in healthy donors. Profiling relied on immunoSEQ multiplex PCR, and the TCRdb table lists in-frame clones only, not all of them. The sample lists about 66,000 clones; 90% to 96% were seen once. The source material was PBMCs. All receptors come from a man between 18 and 29 years old in good health and CMV-seronegative.

V usage is TRBV27 and J usage is TRBJ2-3, with 10 bases aligning to TRBD1. Germline-derived CDR1 and CDR2 are MNHEY and SMNVEV (reference sequence). The CDR3 loop spans 15 amino acids. J was trimmed by 4 bases and V by 0 bases; bases with no gene match: 1. The CDR3 protein is CASSLSTGGADTQYF. The CDR3 nucleotides read TGTGCCAGCAGTTTATCGACAGGGGGCGCAGATACGCAGTATTTT.

The sample holds one count of this clone. This sequence joins TRBV11-1 and TRBJ2-2; TRBD1 agrees at 8 bases. Germline CDR1 reads SGHAT; CDR2 reads FQDESV (reference sequence). The CDR3 runs to 16 residues. With 1 base clipped from V and 5 bases from J, the junction kept 6 bases outside the gene matches. CDR3 amino acids: CASSLVRTGRTGELFF. The CDR3 region has the DNA TGTGCCAGCAGCTTAGTCCGGACAGGGAGAACCGGGGAGCTGTTTTTT.

The CDR3 DNA sequence: TGTGCCAGCAGGCTAGCGGGGGCCTCTAATGAGCAGTTCTTC. Protein product: CASRLAGASNEQFF. The rearrangement links TRBV25-1 to TRBJ2-1; 10 bases are a match to TRBD2. The CDR3 consists of 14 residues. J was trimmed by 7 bases and V by 6 bases; bases with no gene match: 6. CDR1 and CDR2 (germline): MGHDK, SYGVNS.

The J gene is TRBJ2-3, the V gene TRBV9; 9 bases are a match to TRBD2. V was pared by 4 bases and J by 4 bases, with 13 bases of the junction left unmatched. This CDR3 region has 17 residues. The germline V gene has CDR1 SGDLS and CDR2 YYNGEE. DNA of the CDR3: TGTGCCAGCAGCCTAGATTCGGCGGGAGGGCCCGCAGATACGCAGTATTTT. The encoded protein is CASSLDSAGGPADTQYF. The complete variable domain, with remaining parts taken from reference TRBV9 and TRBJ2-3, reads DSGVTQTPKHLITATGQRVTLRCSPRSGDLSVYWYQQSLDQGLQFLIQYYNGEERAKGNILERFSAQQFPDLHSELNLSSLELGDSALYFCASSLDSAGGPADTQYFGPGTRLTVL.

This clone was seen a few times. Other DNA sequences in the same sample also yield this CDR3. The V and J genes are TRBV9 and TRBJ1-1, with a weak D call TRBD1 (6 bases). V was cut by 4 bases and J by 1 base, with 8 bases left in between. Germline V CDR1 and CDR2: SGDLS, YYNGEE. This CDR3 spans 13 amino acids. The CDR3: CASSRGGNTEAFF. The CDR3 bases are TGTGCCAGCAGCCGAGGGGGGAACACTGAAGCTTTCTTT.

The J gene is TRBJ2-1, the V gene TRBV28; 12 bases agree with TRBD2. J lost 2 bases, V lost 6 bases, and 17 bases had no gene match. The germline V gene encodes CDR1 MDHEN and CDR2 SYDVKM. This CDR3 spans 20 amino acids. CDR3 region: CASSPNGGIRLAGAYNEQFF. The CDR3 region has the DNA TGTGCCAGCAGCCCTAATGGCGGGATAAGACTAGCGGGAGCCTACAATGAGCAGTTCTTC.

V and J are TRBV12-2 and TRBJ1-1. TRBV12-2 is flagged as a pseudogene. There are 14 residues in the CDR3. This CDR3 is CASRLVRPRNEAFF. The CDR3 DNA reads TGTGCAAGTCGCTTAGTTCGTCCCCGAAACGAGGCTTTCTTT.

The chain has TRBV6-1 and TRBJ1-3; 7 bases map to TRBD1. Germline V lookup: CDR1 MNHNS, CDR2 SASEGT. V lost 2 bases to trimming and J lost 4 bases; unmatched junction nucleotides: 5. This CDR3 has 15 residues. CDR3 nucleotide sequence: TGTGCCAGCAGTGAATCAGCAGGGGGGGGAAACACCATATATTTT. This encodes CASSESAGGGNTIYF.

The chain is built from TRBV18 and TRBJ1-3; D is perhaps TRBD1 (6 bases). Trimming cost V 3 bases and J 0 bases, with 6 bases left between them. The germline V gene encodes CDR1 KGHSH and CDR2 LQKENI. There are 14 residues in the CDR3. As DNA, the CDR3 is TGTGCCAGCTCACCGACAGGCTCTGGAAACACCATATATTTT. It is translated as CASSPTGSGNTIYF.

The chain links TRBV10-3 to TRBJ2-1; 7 nucleotides align to TRBD2. CDR1 is ENHRY and CDR2 is SYGVKD in the germline V gene. Losses at the gene ends were 0 bases for V and 1 base for J; bases not matched to a gene: 6. The CDR3 sequence is 17 residues long. CDR3 coding DNA: TGTGCCATCAGTGAGTCCATTAGCGGGCTGTCCTACAATGAGCAGTTCTTC. Translating it yields CAISESISGLSYNEQFF.

The chain is built from TRBV9 and TRBJ2-7, with a weak D call TRBD1 (6 bases). The CDR3 runs 15 residues. CDR1 is SGDLS, CDR2 YYNGEE, per germline. V lost 0 bases and J lost 3, with 13 bases in between. The chain's CDR3 is CASSVGSGDFYEQYF. The CDR3 region has the DNA TGTGCCAGCAGCGTAGGTTCAGGGGATTTCTACGAGCAGTACTTC.

The chain joins TRBV11-1 to TRBJ1-2, with 10 bases aligning to TRBD1. Germline lookup yields CDR1 SGHAT and CDR2 FQDESV (reference sequence). Trimming took 4 bases from V and 6 from J; bases not matched to a gene: 5. The CDR3 loop spans 14 amino acids. The chain's CDR3 is CASSWRQGADGYTF. CDR3 bases: TGTGCCAGCAGCTGGAGACAGGGGGCTGATGGCTACACCTTC.

The chain has TRBV5-1 and TRBJ1-1; D may be TRBD1 (6 bases). The CDR3 totals 13 residues. Trimming took 0 bases from V and 4 from J, leaving 7 bases between them. Germline V gene sequence: CDR1 SGHRS, CDR2 YFSETQ. The CDR3 is CASSLAQGTEAFF. CDR3 DNA sequence: TGCGCCAGCAGCTTGGCACAGGGCACTGAAGCTTTCTTT.

The rearrangement uses TRBV7-9 and TRBJ1-1, with a possible D match to TRBD1 (6 bases). Germline values: CDR1 SEHNR, CDR2 FQNEAQ (reference sequence). CDR3 length equals 11 residues. Trimming took 5 bases from V and 8 from J, leaving 9 bases between them. The CDR3 DNA reads as TGTGCCAGCAGCCCTGGACAGGAAGCTTTCTTT. Encoded protein: CASSPGQEAFF.

The sample holds one count of this clone. The rearrangement uses TRBV5-1 and TRBJ2-4, with 7 bases that match TRBD2. The ends lost 0 bases at V and 5 bases at J; junction bases unmatched: 5. The germline gives CDR1 SGHRS, CDR2 YFSETQ. The CDR3 contains 15 residues. The CDR3 sequence is CASSLVGSGENIQYF. The CDR3 region has the DNA TGCGCCAGCAGCTTGGTAGGAAGCGGGGAAAACATTCAGTACTTC.

CDR3: CASSRGLADLLVGELFF. CDR3 sequence (DNA): TGCGCCAGCAGCCGGGGACTAGCGGATCTTCTAGTTGGGGAGCTGTTTTTT. This chain uses TRBV4-3 with TRBJ2-2; 11 bases agree with TRBD2. Per germline, CDR1 LGHNA and CDR2 YSLEER. V shed 4 bases and J 8 bases; nucleotides not matched to a gene: 12. The CDR3 is 17 amino acids.

The rearrangement uses TRBV19 and TRBJ1-5, with 12 nucleotides matching TRBD1. The CDR3 has 18 residues. CDR1 LNHDA and CDR2 SQIVND come from the germline V gene (reference sequence). V lost 6 bases, J lost 1 base, and 10 bases stayed unmatched. In nucleotides, the CDR3 is TGTGCCAGTAGCCGGGACAGGGGGCATGATCGGAGCAATCAGCCCCAGCATTTT. As protein: CASSRDRGHDRSNQPQHF. The variable domain in full, completed from reference TRBV19 and TRBJ1-5, reads DGGITQSPKYLFRKEGQNVTLSCEQNLNHDAMYWYRQDPGQGLRLIYYSQIVNDFQKGDIAEGYSVSREKKESFPLTVTSAQKNPTAFYLCASSRDRGHDRSNQPQHFGDGTRLSIL.

This chain joins TRBV5-5 and TRBJ2-4, with D uncertain. This CDR3 is 14 amino acids long. Trimming removed 2 bases from V and 0 bases from J, with 6 bases in between. Germline lookup yields CDR1 SGHKS and CDR2 YYEKEE (reference sequence). The CDR3 protein is CASSLSLAKNIQYF. CDR3 in DNA: TGTGCCAGCAGCTTAAGCCTAGCCAAAAACATTCAGTACTTC.